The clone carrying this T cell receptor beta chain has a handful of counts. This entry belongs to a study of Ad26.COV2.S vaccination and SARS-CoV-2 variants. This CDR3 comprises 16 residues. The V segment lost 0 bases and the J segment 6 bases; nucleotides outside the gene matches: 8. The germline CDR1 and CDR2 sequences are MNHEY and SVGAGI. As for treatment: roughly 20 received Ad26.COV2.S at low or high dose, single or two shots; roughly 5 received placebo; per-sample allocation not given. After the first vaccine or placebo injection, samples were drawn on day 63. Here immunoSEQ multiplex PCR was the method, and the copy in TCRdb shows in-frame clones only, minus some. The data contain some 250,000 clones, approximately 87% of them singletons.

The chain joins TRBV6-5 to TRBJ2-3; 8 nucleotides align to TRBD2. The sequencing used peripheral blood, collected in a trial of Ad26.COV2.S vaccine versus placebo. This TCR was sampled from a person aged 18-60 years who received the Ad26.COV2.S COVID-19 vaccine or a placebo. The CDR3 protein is CASSYSGAGGRDTQYF. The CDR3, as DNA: TGTGCCAGCAGTTACTCCGGTGCGGGAGGACGGGATACGCAGTATTTT.